This T cell receptor beta chain was recovered during a study of cytomegalovirus exposure and HLA in healthy donors (dated by TCRdb to 2017 to 2019). Background on the whole study: A later analysis indicated that the 100 to 150 validation repertoires were generated on the platform also employed for the approximately 700 repertoires of the first cohort. The study aimed to test whether signatures of past pathogen exposure could be identified by cataloging public T cell receptors. Along with the approximately 600-subject first cohort, a separate validation cohort of over a hundred different subjects was used. High-throughput TCR immunosequencing, statistical association of individual TCRs with disease status, and machine learning were combined to predict cytomegalovirus infection status.

The full study reports these points: The classifier was reported to diagnose cytomegalovirus status with high specificity and sensitivity in both the original cohort and the validation cohort. Of the cluster scores, approximately 95% were above 0 in a later analysis, which found that TCRs clustered in the first cohort also tended to co-occur in the 95 to 150 validation repertoires. A later analysis had no HLA typing for the validation cohort, so co-occurrence there was scored across all 110 or so repertoires. In the study, 150 to 200 TCR beta chains were listed as associated with cytomegalovirus. A few of the identified cytomegalovirus-associated TCR beta chains were confirmed in vitro to be specific for cytomegalovirus antigens. Most TCR sequences were observed very rarely across donors, whereas some public TCRs were present in many individuals. The authors suggested that the approach could potentially be extended to other disease states and immunological phenotypes.

The donors were included in the validation cohort of roughly 130 subjects, a group kept apart from the roughly 670-subject first cohort. The germline V gene gives CDR1 as SQVTM and CDR2 as ANQGSEA. Trimming takes 5 bases from V and 1 base from J, and the germline ends sit 5 bases apart. The cysteine opens and the phenylalanine closes a CDR3 of 11 amino acids. The sequence is cut down to CDR3 DNA, 33 bases in frame from base 1. Library preparation used the immunoSEQ multiplex PCR assay. The authors processed their data as follows. A statistical classification framework was built for diagnosing cytomegalovirus status from the catalog of TCR beta chain sequences. Drawn from immuneACCESS, this table holds only the in-frame rearrangements with V and J called that TCRdb kept. Clones are partly lost; checked studies trace under half to an unresolved V gene and leave the rest unexplained. Clone size and V and J calls were adopted from that table, with D and trimming inferred from the DNA. Within this sample are over 100,000 clones, with approximately 88% of them counted one time only. The ten biggest clones cover around 6% of the sample.

Turning to this clone: Which antigen it targets is not known. The sample holds no much larger clone one base away, and base qualities are not on file.

The sample consisted of PBMCs. The chain uses TRBV29-1 and TRBJ1-1, with no reliable assignment of the D segment. The clonotype originates from a woman in her late teens or twenties in good health and CMV-seropositive. The DNA sequence reads TGCAGCGTTTTTCAGAACACTGAAGCTTTCTTT. This yields the protein CSVFQNTEAFF.